This TCR beta chain was captured by sequencing in a study of T cell repertoires in cytomegalovirus infection. With 11 bases clipped from V and 5 bases from J, the junction kept 5 bases outside the gene matches. The V gene's germline CDR1 is SNHLY and CDR2 FYNNEI. This CDR3 has 11 amino acids. Turning to this clonotype: Its antigen is not known.

TCRdb re-derived calls from the reads in MiXCR, one entry per CDR3 protein. This table holds approximately 730,000 distinct CDR3 sequences, about 29% found once. General study results and limits: Frequencies of public TCR beta families were cumulated, and this identified carriers of CMV plus the relevant HLA. The ex vivo response was dominated by HLA-C-restricted CMV-specific TCR beta clonotypes.

The input for sequencing was cultured CD8+ T cells from PBMCs, taken from culture after CMV antigen stimulation. The gene calls are TRBV2 and TRBJ1-1, with TRBD1 matching over 7 bases. The sequence came from a human donor in good health (CMV status not recorded). Some clones in this sample may be carry-over from other donors' samples. DNA for the CDR3: TGTGCCGTCCAGACAGGGACTGAAGCTTTCTTT. Protein sequence: CAVQTGTEAFF. The whole variable domain, remainder taken from reference TRBV2 and TRBJ1-1, is EPEVTQTPSHQVTQMGQEVILRCVPISNHLYFYWYRQILGQKVEFLVSFYNNEISEKSEIFDDQFSVERPDGSNFTLKIRSTKLEDSAMYFCAVQTGTEAFFGQGTRLTVV.